Following are 21 T cell receptor beta chains from one sample sequenced in a study of T cells in tuberculosis. Sequencing used immunoSEQ multiplex PCR; TCRdb keeps in-frame clones, though not all of them. The data show 35,000 to 55,000 clones, nearly 95% seen once. The sequenced sample was PBMCs. Receptor source: a donor aged 10 to 29 with latent tuberculosis or without tuberculosis infection.

This chain connects TRBV19 to TRBJ1-5; D is uncertain. This CDR3 contains 12 residues. Germline V gene sequence: CDR1 LNHDA, CDR2 SQIVND (reference sequence). Trimming took 1 base from V and 12 from J, leaving 10 bases between them. CDR3 sequence reads: CASSIGGRDQHF. CDR3 sequence (DNA): TGTGCCAGTAGTATAGGAGGGAGAGACCAGCATTTT.

This rearrangement joins TRBV11-3 to TRBJ2-3; TRBD2 aligns across 9 bases. Per the germline V gene, CDR1 is SGHNT and CDR2 is YENEEA. Trimming at V came to 4 bases and at J to 0 bases, leaving 11 bases not matched to a gene. The CDR3 is made up of 18 amino acids. The CDR3 spells CASSYKRGAVNSTDTQYF. Written as DNA, the CDR3 is TGTGCCAGCAGCTACAAGCGGGGGGCGGTAAATAGCACAGATACGCAGTATTTT. Variable domain in full (rest from reference TRBV11-3 and TRBJ2-3): EAGVVQSPRYKIIEKKQPVAFWCNPISGHNTLYWYLQNLGQGPELLIRYENEEAVDDSQLPKDRFSAERLKGVDSTLKIQPAELGDSAVYLCASSYKRGAVNSTDTQYFGPGTRLTVL.

This chain links TRBV19 with TRBJ2-2; 11 bases are a match to TRBD1. Germline CDR1 reads LNHDA; CDR2 reads SQIVND (reference sequence). The CDR3 loop spans 16 amino acids. J was trimmed by 5 bases and V by 11 bases; bases with no gene match: 13. CDR3 in DNA: TGTGCCCCCTTAGGGACAGGGGGTTGGAGGACCGGGGAGCTGTTTTTT. Its protein is CAPLGTGGWRTGELFF.

The rearrangement uses TRBV29-1 and TRBJ1-2; the D gene is possibly TRBD1 (6 bases). CDR1 and CDR2 from the germline V gene are SQVTM and ANQGSEA. The V end lost 6 bases, the J end lost 8 bases, and 19 bases lay between the germline ends. The CDR3 loop spans 13 amino acids. The CDR3 protein is CSVPDLRGNGYTF. The CDR3 DNA sequence: TGCAGCGTCCCGGACCTCAGGGGAAACGGCTACACCTTC.

The rearrangement uses TRBV4-2 and TRBJ1-2; possible D gene TRBD1, 6 bases. Germline V gene data show CDR1 as LGHNA and CDR2 as YNFKEQ. V was cut by 7 bases and J by 3 bases, with 18 bases left in between. The CDR3 covers 15 residues. Written as DNA, the CDR3 is TGTGCCAGCACCGACGCTGTAGAGGGGGACTATGGCTACACCTTC. It specifies CASTDAVEGDYGYTF.

The rearrangement joins TRBV5-6 to TRBJ2-3; 9 positions agree with TRBD1. CDR1 SGHDT and CDR2 YYEEEE come from the germline V gene. The CDR3 is 16 residues long. With V trimmed by 0 bases and J by 3 bases, 5 bases remained unmatched. The CDR3 sequence: CASSLVHRGHTDTQYF. The CDR3, as DNA: TGTGCCAGCAGCTTGGTGCACAGGGGGCATACAGATACGCAGTATTTT.

This chain connects TRBV5-1 to TRBJ2-3; possibly TRBD2 for D (6 bases). V lost 5 bases to trimming and J lost 2 bases, with 15 bases between them. Germline V gene sequence: CDR1 SGHRS, CDR2 YFSETQ. CDR3 length: 15 amino acids. The CDR3 is CASRSRGLITDTQYF. The CDR3 DNA is TGCGCCAGCAGGTCAAGGGGACTTATCACAGATACGCAGTATTTT.

This chain connects TRBV2 to TRBJ1-1; D is unresolved. CDR3 length: 14 residues. Germline V gives CDR1 SNHLY, CDR2 FYNNEI. The germline V and J ends were trimmed by 0 bases and 5 bases, with 10 bases remaining between them. The CDR3 sequence: CASSEASGETEAFF. DNA of the CDR3: TGTGCCAGCAGTGAAGCCTCTGGGGAGACTGAAGCTTTCTTT. Looking up the rest from reference TRBV2 and TRBJ1-1 gives the full variable domain: EPEVTQTPSHQVTQMGQEVILRCVPISNHLYFYWYRQILGQKVEFLVSFYNNEISEKSEIFDDQFSVERPDGSNFTLKIRSTKLEDSAMYFCASSEASGETEAFFGQGTRLTVV.

The chain carries TRBV6-4 and TRBJ1-1; D remains unclear. The V gene's germline CDR1 is MRHNA and CDR2 SNTAGT. This CDR3 is 14 amino acids long. The V gene lost 6 bases and the J gene lost 1 base, with 12 bases spanning the gap. CDR3 sequence: CASSRCLGNTEAFF. CDR3 coding DNA: TGTGCCAGCAGCAGGTGTCTTGGGAACACTGAAGCTTTCTTT.

The genes are TRBV15 and TRBJ2-3; D uncertain. The germline V and J ends were trimmed by 0 bases and 4 bases, with 5 bases remaining between them. Germline V lookup: CDR1 LNHNV, CDR2 YYDKDF (reference sequence). CDR3 size: 13 residues. DNA for the CDR3: TGTGCCACCAGCAGAGATCCTGCAGATACGCAGTATTTT. Amino acids: CATSRDPADTQYF.

V gene TRBV29-1 combines with J gene TRBJ2-1; possibly TRBD2 for D (5 bases). Germline V lookup: CDR1 SQVTM, CDR2 ANQGSEA. Trimming took 4 bases from V and 4 from J, leaving 14 bases between them. The CDR3 length is 14 residues. CDR3 sequence: CSVVSSAPYNEQFF. The CDR3 DNA follows: TGCAGCGTTGTAAGTAGCGCCCCTTACAATGAGCAGTTCTTC.

V and J are TRBV11-2 and TRBJ1-2, with unresolved D. Germline assignment: CDR1 SGHAT and CDR2 FQNNGV. V lost 0 bases and J 2 bases, leaving 10 bases between the germline ends. The CDR3 is made up of 15 amino acids. Written as DNA, the CDR3 is TGTGCCAGCAGCTTAGATACAGAGATAAACTATGGCTACACCTTC. It specifies CASSLDTEINYGYTF.

The chain carries TRBV4-1 and TRBJ1-2; 12 nucleotides agree with TRBD1. V was pared by 6 bases and J by 4 bases, with 6 bases of the junction left unmatched. Germline V gives CDR1 MGHRA, CDR2 YSYEKL. This CDR3 spans 15 amino acids. DNA for the CDR3: TGCGCCAGCAGTCTAGGGACAGGGGGCGCCTATGGCTACACCTTC. Amino acids: CASSLGTGGAYGYTF.

The rearrangement joins TRBV30 to TRBJ1-1, with D possibly being TRBD1 (5 bases). Per germline, CDR1 GTSNPN and CDR2 SVGIG (reference sequence). Trimming shortened V by 7 bases and J by 5 bases, and 17 bases separated the two germline ends. The CDR3 contains 13 residues. The CDR3 here is CAYSWGDRTEAFF. CDR3 sequence (DNA): TGTGCCTACTCTTGGGGGGATCGAACTGAAGCTTTCTTT.

This chain links TRBV2 with TRBJ1-2, with D unresolved. The germline CDR1 and CDR2 sequences are SNHLY and FYNNEI. V dropped 7 bases and J dropped 4 bases, with 10 bases sitting between them. This CDR3 has 12 residues. For the CDR3, the DNA is TGTGCCAGCACCGCTGAGAGCTATGGCTACACCTTC. This gives the protein CASTAESYGYTF.

V gene TRBV4-1 combines with J gene TRBJ2-3; unclear D gene. The CDR3 runs 16 residues. Germline lookup yields CDR1 MGHRA and CDR2 YSYEKL. The V and J ends lost 1 base and 2 bases respectively, with 13 bases between them. CDR3 nucleotides: TGCGCCAGCAGCCAAGCCGTGGTAGCTCCCACAGATACGCAGTATTTT. As protein: CASSQAVVAPTDTQYF.

The rearrangement links TRBV4-1 to TRBJ2-5; maybe TRBD2 (5 bases). Germline loops: CDR1 MGHRA, CDR2 YSYEKL. The CDR3 runs 15 residues. Between the trimmed V and J ends, which lost 1 base and 1 base, there was a span of 10 bases. CDR3 nucleotides: TGCGCCAGCAGCCAAGGAAGGCTAGCCCAAGAGACCCAGTACTTC. Protein sequence: CASSQGRLAQETQYF.

This clone was observed once. This rearrangement joins TRBV30 to TRBJ2-7; D may be TRBD2 (6 bases). V was clipped by 5 bases and J by 1 base, with 12 bases between them. Looked up from germline, CDR1 is GTSNPN and CDR2 is SVGIG (reference sequence). CDR3 size: 13 residues. The CDR3 spells CAWAYGGSYEQYF. CDR3 DNA sequence: TGTGCCTGGGCCTATGGGGGGTCCTACGAGCAGTACTTC.

The sample holds one count of this clone. The rearrangement links TRBV27 to TRBJ2-7; D is ambiguous. V lost 5 bases, J lost 0 bases, and 8 bases lay in between. Germline CDR1 is MNHEY and CDR2 is SMNVEV (reference sequence). This CDR3 has 13 residues. CDR3 loop: CASSLGLSYEQYF. The CDR3 DNA reads as TGTGCCAGCAGTCTCGGTCTCTCCTACGAGCAGTACTTC.

The chain carries TRBV10-1 and TRBJ2-7; tentatively, D is TRBD2 (5 bases). With 4 bases removed from V and 2 bases from J, the gap between germline ends came to 12 bases. The CDR3 contains 14 residues. Germline lookup yields CDR1 WNHNN and CDR2 SYGVQD (reference sequence). The CDR3 region has the DNA TGCGCCAGCAGTGGGCGGAGGAAGACCTACGAGCAGTACTTC. Its translation: CASSGRRKTYEQYF.

This chain connects TRBV27 to TRBJ1-1, with a tentative D call TRBD1 (5 bases). The CDR3 runs 14 residues. V was clipped by 10 bases and J by 7 bases, with 22 bases between them. Germline V CDR1 and CDR2: MNHEY, SMNVEV (reference sequence). CDR3 region: CATNPSGEWGEAFF. The CDR3 bases are TGTGCCACAAATCCCTCGGGGGAGTGGGGTGAAGCTTTCTTT.